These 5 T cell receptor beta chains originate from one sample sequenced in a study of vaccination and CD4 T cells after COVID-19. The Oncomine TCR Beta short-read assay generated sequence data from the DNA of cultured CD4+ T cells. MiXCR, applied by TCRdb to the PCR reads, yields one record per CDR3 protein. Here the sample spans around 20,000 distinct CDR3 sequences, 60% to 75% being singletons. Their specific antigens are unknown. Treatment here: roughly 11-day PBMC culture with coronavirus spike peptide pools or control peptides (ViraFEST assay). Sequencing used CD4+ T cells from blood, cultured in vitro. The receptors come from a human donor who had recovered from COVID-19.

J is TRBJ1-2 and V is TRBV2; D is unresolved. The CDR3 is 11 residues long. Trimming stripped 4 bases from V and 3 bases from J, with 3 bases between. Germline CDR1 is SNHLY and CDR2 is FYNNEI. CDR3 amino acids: CASSGHYGYTF. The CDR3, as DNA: TGTGCCAGCAGTGGCCACTATGGCTACACCTTC.

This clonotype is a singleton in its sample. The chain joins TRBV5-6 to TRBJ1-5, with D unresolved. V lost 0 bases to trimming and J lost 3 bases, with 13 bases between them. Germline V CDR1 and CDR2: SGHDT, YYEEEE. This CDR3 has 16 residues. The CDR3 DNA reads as TGTGCCAGCAGCTTGGGGGGTCTCACCCCCAATCAGCCCCAGCATTTT. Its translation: CASSLGGLTPNQPQHF.

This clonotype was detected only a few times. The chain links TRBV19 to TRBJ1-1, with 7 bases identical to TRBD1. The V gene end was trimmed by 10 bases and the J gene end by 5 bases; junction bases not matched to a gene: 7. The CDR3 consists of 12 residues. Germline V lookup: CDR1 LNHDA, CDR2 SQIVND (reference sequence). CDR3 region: CATKQGETEAFF. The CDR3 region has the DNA TGTGCCACCAAGCAGGGGGAGACTGAAGCTTTCTTT.

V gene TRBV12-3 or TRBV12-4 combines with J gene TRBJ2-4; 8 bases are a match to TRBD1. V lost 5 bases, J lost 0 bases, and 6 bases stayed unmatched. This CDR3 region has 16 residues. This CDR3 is CASSPRQGLAKNIQYF. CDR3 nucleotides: TGTGCCAGCAGTCCCCGACAGGGGTTAGCCAAAAACATTCAGTACTTC.

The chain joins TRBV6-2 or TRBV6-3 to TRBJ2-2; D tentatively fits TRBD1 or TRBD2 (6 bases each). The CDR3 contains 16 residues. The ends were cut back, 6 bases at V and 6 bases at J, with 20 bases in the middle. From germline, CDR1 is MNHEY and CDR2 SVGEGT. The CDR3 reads CASSLGETGRPGELFF. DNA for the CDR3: TGTGCCAGCAGCCTTGGGGAAACAGGGAGGCCCGGGGAGCTGTTTTTT.